A selection of T cell receptor beta chains follows, all from one sample in a study of cytomegalovirus exposure and HLA in healthy donors. This table comes from immunoSEQ multiplex PCR, and its TCRdb copy is limited to in-frame clones, with some not included. Here the sample spans approximately 150,000 clones, 81% being singletons. The sample comprised PBMCs. The origin of the receptors is a woman aged 45 to 65 in good health and CMV-seronegative. The CDR3 runs from the conserved cysteine through the conserved F or W. A D gene is named only where the DNA matches it firmly. Some rows mark clone size as missing; the rest say once, few, many or name a class of expanded clone.

V gene,J gene,D gene,clone size,CDR3 DNA,CDR3 protein
TRBV5-6,TRBJ2-3,TRBD2,NA,TGTGCCAGCAGCCGCGTTAGCGGGGCCGTCAGGGATACGCAGTATTTT,CASSRVSGAVRDTQYF
TRBV5-1,TRBJ2-5,NA,NA,TGCGCCAGCAGCTTCCAGGGTGGAGGGGAGACCCAGTACTTC,CASSFQGGGETQYF
TRBV29-1,TRBJ1-2,NA,NA,TGCAGCGTTGAAAGGAGTCCGAACTATGGCTACACCTTC,CSVERSPNYGYTF
TRBV6-1,TRBJ2-7,TRBD1,NA,TGTGCCAGCAGTGAAGCAACTGGGACAGGGACCTACGAGCAGTACTTC,CASSEATGTGTYEQYF
TRBV7-9,TRBJ1-1,TRBD1,NA,TGTGCCAGCAGCCCCATCCGGGACAGGGGTCAAAAGGACACTGAAGCTTTCTTT,CASSPIRDRGQKDTEAFF
TRBV10-3,TRBJ2-5,TRBD1,NA,TGTGCCATCAGTGTCGACAGGGGGTACGAGACCCAGTACTTC,CAISVDRGYETQYF
TRBV9,TRBJ1-6,NA,once,TGTGCCAGCAGCGTAACGGCAGGGCCACCCCTCCACTTT,CASSVTAGPPLHF
TRBV11-2,TRBJ2-3,TRBD2,NA,TGTGCCAGCAGCCGGACTAGCGGGAGAGGGACAGATACGCAGTATTTT,CASSRTSGRGTDTQYF
TRBV4-1,TRBJ2-1,TRBD1,NA,TGCGCCAGCAGCCCGGGGACAGGGAGGGCCAATGAGCAGTTCTTC,CASSPGTGRANEQFF
TRBV4-2,TRBJ1-2,NA,NA,TGTGCCAGCAGCCAGGGGGGGAACTATGGCTACACCTTC,CASSQGGNYGYTF
TRBV12-5,TRBJ2-2,TRBD1,NA,TGTGCTAGTGGTGTTCCGGGACAGAGGACGCCCGGGGAGCTGTTTTTT,CASGVPGQRTPGELFF
TRBV5-6,TRBJ1-2,TRBD1,NA,TGTGCCAGCAGCTTGGGGGACAGCTATGGCTACACCTTC,CASSLGDSYGYTF
TRBV7-2,TRBJ2-1,NA,NA,TGTGCCAGCCAATTTGAGGGTTACAATGAGCAGTTCTTC,CASQFEGYNEQFF
TRBV14,TRBJ1-6,NA,NA,TGTGCCAGCAGCCAAGATCTGGACGGAGGTTCACCCCTCCACTTT,CASSQDLDGGSPLHF
TRBV6-5,TRBJ2-1,TRBD2,once,TGTGCCAGCACCAAACTAGCGGGGTACAATGAGCAGTTCTTC,CASTKLAGYNEQFF
TRBV7-2,TRBJ2-7,TRBD1,NA,TGTGCCAGCAGCTTTGGTGGGACAGGGTCCTACGAGCAGTACTTC,CASSFGGTGSYEQYF
TRBV18,TRBJ2-3,NA,NA,TGTGCCAGCTCATCAGACACCGGCACAGATACGCAGTATTTT,CASSSDTGTDTQYF
TRBV4-1,TRBJ2-4,TRBD1,NA,TGCGCCAGCAGCCGAGCCAGGGGGTCGGGAAACATTCAGTACTTC,CASSRARGSGNIQYF
TRBV19,TRBJ1-6,NA,NA,TGTGCCAGCGCCGGGATATCCTATAATTCACCCCTCCACTTT,CASAGISYNSPLHF
TRBV19,TRBJ2-2,NA,NA,TGTGCCAGTAGATCGTCAGGGAAAGGCACCGGGGAGCTGTTTTTT,CASRSSGKGTGELFF
TRBV27,TRBJ2-7,TRBD2,NA,TGTGCCAGCAGTCCGATAGCGGGAGGGCCGGGCGAGCAGTACTTC,CASSPIAGGPGEQYF
TRBV7-9,TRBJ2-3,TRBD2,once,TGTGCCAGCAGCTCAACTAGCGGGGGGGCCGAAGATACGCAGTATTTT,CASSSTSGGAEDTQYF
TRBV30,TRBJ1-5,NA,NA,TGTGCCTGGGAGGGGCAGGGGAGCAATCAGCCCCAGCATTTT,CAWEGQGSNQPQHF
TRBV7-9,TRBJ1-2,NA,NA,TGTGCCAGCAGCTCGCGGGAGTCGGATGGCTACACCTTC,CASSSRESDGYTF
TRBV7-2,TRBJ2-7,TRBD2,NA,TGTGCCAGCAGCTTTAGCGGGACTAGCGGGGGAAACGAGCAGTACTTC,CASSFSGTSGGNEQYF
TRBV30,TRBJ2-7,TRBD2,NA,TGTGCCTGGAGTGTAGGGGTCCAAAGACTAGCGGGTCCTTTGGGGTACTTC,CAWSVGVQRLAGPLGYF
TRBV12-5,TRBJ2-1,TRBD1,NA,TGTGCTAGTGGTTTGGGCGGACAGGATGAGCAGTTCTTC,CASGLGGQDEQFF
TRBV4-2,TRBJ2-1,NA,NA,TGTGCCAGCAGCCAAGATCTGGTCTTGACTCGAAGCTCCTACAATGAGCAGTTCTTC,CASSQDLVLTRSSYNEQFF
TRBV2,TRBJ2-1,NA,few,TGTGCCAGCACCTCATCCCGGGGGGCCTACTACAATGAGCAGTTCTTC,CASTSSRGAYYNEQFF
TRBV7-2,TRBJ1-5,NA,once,TGTGCCAGCAGCTCCAGGGTTAATCAGCCCCAGCATTTT,CASSSRVNQPQHF
TRBV7-9,TRBJ2-1,NA,NA,TGTGCCAGCAGCTCCCCGGGGAGGACGAGCTCCTACAATGAGCAGTTCTTC,CASSSPGRTSSYNEQFF
TRBV9,TRBJ2-5,TRBD2,NA,TGTGCCAGCAGCGTAGCTAGCGGGATGGGGGAGACCCAGTACTTC,CASSVASGMGETQYF
TRBV7-9,TRBJ2-2,NA,NA,TGTGCCAGCAGCATAAGGGGGGGCACCGGGGAGCTGTTTTTT,CASSIRGGTGELFF
TRBV9,TRBJ2-5,NA,once,TGTGCCAGCAGCGTAGGGGGCGCTTGGGAGACCCAGTACTTC,CASSVGGAWETQYF
TRBV6-6,TRBJ2-1,NA,medium-sized,TGTGCCAGCAGCCGTCCCTACAATGAGCAGTTCTTC,CASSRPYNEQFF
TRBV6-1,TRBJ1-2,NA,few,TGTGCCAGCAGTGAAAGAGGGACTTCCTATGGCTACACCTTC,CASSERGTSYGYTF
TRBV18,TRBJ1-2,NA,NA,TGTGCCAGCTCACCCGTACTATTTAACTATGGCTACACCTTC,CASSPVLFNYGYTF
TRBV28,TRBJ1-2,NA,NA,TGTGCCAGCAGTTTGGAGTCAAACACCTATGGCTACACCTTC,CASSLESNTYGYTF
TRBV28,TRBJ2-7,TRBD1,once,TGTGCCAGCAGACCCGACAGGGCTTTCTACGAGCAGTACTTC,CASRPDRAFYEQYF
TRBV30,TRBJ2-7,TRBD1,NA,TGTGCCTGGAGTGCTCATCAGCTGCGACAGGGTCGGGAGCAGTACTTC,CAWSAHQLRQGREQYF
TRBV6-5,TRBJ2-3,TRBD2,NA,TGTGCCAGCAGTTACGGGGCTAGCGGGGTGTTGAATACGCAGTATTTT,CASSYGASGVLNTQYF
TRBV7-3,TRBJ1-1,NA,NA,TGTGCCAGCAGCTTGGGCCAGGGGCTTAACACTGAAGCTTTCTTT,CASSLGQGLNTEAFF
TRBV6-1,TRBJ1-2,NA,NA,TGTGCCAGCAGTTCCGACTGGTTTAACTATGGCTACACCTTC,CASSSDWFNYGYTF
TRBV6-5,TRBJ1-1,NA,NA,TGTGCCAGCAGTTACTCCTGGACAGTGAACACTGAAGCTTTCTTT,CASSYSWTVNTEAFF
TRBV19,TRBJ2-5,TRBD2,NA,TGTGCCAGTAGTAAGAACTCGGGAGGAGAGACCCAGTACTTC,CASSKNSGGETQYF
TRBV27,TRBJ2-3,TRBD2,NA,TGTGCCAGCAGTCCACGAAGCGGGAGGGCTTCTGGCACAGATACGCAGTATTTT,CASSPRSGRASGTDTQYF
TRBV27,TRBJ1-1,NA,NA,TGTGCCAGCGGACAGACACCGAACACTGAAGCTTTCTTT,CASGQTPNTEAFF
TRBV21-1,TRBJ1-1,NA,NA,TGTGCCAGCAGCAGACAGGGGAAGTCTTTGGACACTGAAGCTTTCTTT,CASSRQGKSLDTEAFF
TRBV4-1,TRBJ1-1,TRBD1,NA,TGCGCCAGCAGCCAAACCTGGGGACAGACGAACACTGAAGCTTTCTTT,CASSQTWGQTNTEAFF
TRBV27,TRBJ1-2,TRBD1,NA,TGTGCCAGCAGTTTATCGAGGACAGGAGCTAACTATGGCTACACCTTC,CASSLSRTGANYGYTF
TRBV2,TRBJ1-2,NA,NA,TGTGCCACCAAAACTTATTCCGGGACAAATAAAAACTATGGCTACACCTTC,CATKTYSGTNKNYGYTF
TRBV21-1,TRBJ2-7,NA,NA,TGTGCCAGCAGCAAAGCGCGGGCAGCTACCTACGAGCAGTACTTC,CASSKARAATYEQYF
TRBV25-1,TRBJ1-2,NA,NA,TGTGCCAGCAGTGAACCGGGGTCATTTTTCCATACCTTC,CASSEPGSFFHTF
TRBV2,TRBJ1-2,NA,NA,TGTGCCAGCAGCGGGGATGTCTATGGCTACACCTTC,CASSGDVYGYTF
TRBV19,TRBJ2-7,NA,NA,TGTGCCAGTAGTCCCCTTCGGACAGCCGTCCTCTACGAGCAGTACTTC,CASSPLRTAVLYEQYF
TRBV18,TRBJ1-2,TRBD1,NA,TGTGCCAGCTCGCCGACAGGGTTCATAGGCTACACCTTC,CASSPTGFIGYTF
TRBV2,TRBJ2-5,TRBD2,NA,TGTGCCAGCAGTGGGTCGGGAGGGGAAAAAGAGACCCAGTACTTC,CASSGSGGEKETQYF
TRBV20-1,TRBJ2-1,NA,once,TGCAGTGCTAGCGTCCGGGGGACCAAGCTCTTC,CSASVRGTKLF